This TCR beta chain comes out of a study of cytomegalovirus exposure and HLA in healthy donors. The PCR contained 60 Vbeta and 13 Jbeta primers. Assay used: immunoSEQ multiplex PCR; TCRdb lists only in-frame clones, some missing. Among hundreds of thousands of clones listed, 82% were seen once. This CDR3 has 12 residues. From germline, CDR1 is SQVTM and CDR2 ANQGSEA. Deletions cut 4 bases from V and 6 bases from J, with 9 bases between. The V gene is TRBV29-1, the J gene TRBJ2-2; D unresolved. Sequenced sample: PBMCs. The receptor comes from a middle-aged man in good health and CMV-seropositive. The DNA of the CDR3 is TGCAGCGTTGGGTCTATTCCCGGGGAGCTGTTTTTT. Translated, it gives CSVGSIPGELFF.